This TCR beta chain was recorded in a study of shared clonotypes between healthy human individuals. The data were produced by immunoSEQ multiplex PCR, yet TCRdb's version contains in-frame clones alone and is incomplete. The sample records a few million clones, approximately 93% being singletons. This CDR3 contains 17 residues. Germline CDR1 is SGHRS and CDR2 is YFSETQ. With 4 bases clipped from V and 0 bases from J, the junction kept 10 bases outside the gene matches. The origin of this receptor is a man younger than 30 in good health. Some clones in this sample may be carry-over from other donors' samples. Sequencing input: naive CD4+ T cells from PBMCs. The subset is: CD45RA+ positively selected. The J gene is TRBJ1-1, the V gene TRBV5-1; 9 nucleotides align to TRBD1. As DNA, the CDR3 is TGCGCCAGCAGCCCATCCGGGACAGGGCCATTGAACACTGAAGCTTTCTTT. Its translation is CASSPSGTGPLNTEAFF.